The T cell receptor (beta chain) described here comes from a study of glioma-infiltrating T cells after dendritic cell vaccination. Measured with immunoSEQ multiplex PCR; TCRdb has only the in-frame clones, and not every one. The data show fewer than 100,000 clones, around 84% seen once. V was clipped by 7 bases and J by 4 bases; unmatched bases: 5. Germline V gene sequence: CDR1 LNHDA, CDR2 SQIVND (reference sequence). This CDR3 spans 14 amino acids. All glioblastoma patients lacked an isocitrate dehydrogenase mutation. V is TRBV19 and J is TRBJ2-1; 9 nucleotides match TRBD2. Source: blood, taken before dendritic cell vaccination. The receptor comes from a human donor with glioblastoma. The CDR3 DNA is TGTGCCAGTAAGGTAGCGGGAGTTTACAATGAGCAGTTCTTC. As protein: CASKVAGVYNEQFF.